The rows below give T cell receptor beta chains drawn from one sample of a study of T cells after posttransplantation cyclophosphamide. Repertoires were generated with immunoSEQ multiplex PCR, while TCRdb's copy carries only in-frame clones and drops some. The repertoire holds about 53,000 clones, with roughly 84% as singletons. The sequencing input was PBMCs. All receptors derive from a man aged 25-45 years with a blood cancer, CMV-positive, and with a related stem cell donor. Both conserved end residues are trimmed from each CDR3.

v_call	cdr3_length	j_call	cdr3_aa
TRBV7-2	13	TRBJ2-7	ASSSRTSGRRPQY
TRBV5-1	15	TRBJ2-2	ASSLTPATGVTGELF
TRBV10-3	12	TRBJ2-3	ASRPSGRTDTQY
TRBV25-1	10	TRBJ2-3	ASSNPGQRPI
TRBV15	13	TRBJ1-3	ATSSGGGSGNTIY
TRBV7-3	15	TRBJ2-1	ASSHQTGLTIYNEQF
TRBV7-9	12	TRBJ2-2	ASTTRANTGELF
TRBV9	9	TRBJ1-2	ASSANYGYT
TRBV5-6	13	TRBJ2-7	ASSRGQGIPYEQY
TRBV7-8	14	TRBJ2-1	ASSLARAGGQNEQF
TRBV19	14	TRBJ1-5	ASSSLGQASNQPQH
TRBV19	11	TRBJ2-7	ASSTDRGYEQY
TRBV19	13	TRBJ2-4	ASREPGLAGNIQY
TRBV27	12	TRBJ2-7	ATTGTERPYEQY
TRBV19	15	TRBJ2-2	ASSYPGQGLGAGELF
TRBV15	17	TRBJ2-3	ATSRDGGLSGRATDTQY
TRBV20-1	8	TRBJ2-3	SAPSGAQY
TRBV27	14	TRBJ1-1	ASSPGGSLRNTEAF